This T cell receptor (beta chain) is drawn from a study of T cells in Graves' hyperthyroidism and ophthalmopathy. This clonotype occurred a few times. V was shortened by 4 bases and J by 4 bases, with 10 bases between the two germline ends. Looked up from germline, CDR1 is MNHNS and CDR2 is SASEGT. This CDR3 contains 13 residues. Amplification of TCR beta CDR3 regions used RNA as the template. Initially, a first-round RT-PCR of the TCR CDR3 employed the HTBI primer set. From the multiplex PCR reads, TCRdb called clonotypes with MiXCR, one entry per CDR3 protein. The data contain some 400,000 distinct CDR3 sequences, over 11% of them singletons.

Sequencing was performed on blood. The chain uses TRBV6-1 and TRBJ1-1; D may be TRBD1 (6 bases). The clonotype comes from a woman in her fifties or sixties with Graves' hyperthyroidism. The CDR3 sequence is CASSVQGGTEAFF. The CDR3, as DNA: TGTGCCAGCAGTGTACAGGGCGGCACTGAAGCTTTCTTT.